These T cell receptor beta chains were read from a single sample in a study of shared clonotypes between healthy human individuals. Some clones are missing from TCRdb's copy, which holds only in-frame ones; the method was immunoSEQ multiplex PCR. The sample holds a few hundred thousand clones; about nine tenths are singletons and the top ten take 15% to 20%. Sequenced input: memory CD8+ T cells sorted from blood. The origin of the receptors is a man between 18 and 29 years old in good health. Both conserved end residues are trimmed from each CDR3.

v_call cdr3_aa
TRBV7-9 ASSLVRSYEQY
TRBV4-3 ASSQDPDRANEQF
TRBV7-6 ASSLGDITEAF
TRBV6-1 ASSEVEFLSYEQY
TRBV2 ATKDRGLGTDTQY
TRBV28 ASSLGSLQETQY
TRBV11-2 ASSLDRLGNYGYT
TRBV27 ASSWGRPYEQY
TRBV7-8 ASSQGPPISYNEQF
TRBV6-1 ASSAVTHTIY
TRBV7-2 ASSLNRGDQPQH
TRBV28 ASSLRDSFNEQF
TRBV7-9 ASSLLMGPPYEQY
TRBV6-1 ASSEVVGANVLT
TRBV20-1 SASRTGELF
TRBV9 ASSVVDGGALSETQY
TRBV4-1 ASSQEPVNWNTIY
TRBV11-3 ASSARGGRNEQF
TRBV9 ASSLVGMNTEAF
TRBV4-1 ASSQGPLYGQPQH
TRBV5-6 ASSFFPDQAF
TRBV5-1 ASSFSGTSTDTQY
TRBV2 ASSEVTGGDLTDTQY
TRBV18 ASSPRLSGVVYGYT
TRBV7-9 ASSLGGTGTYEQY
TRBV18 ASSPSVHNQPQH
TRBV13 ASSFVAAYNEQF
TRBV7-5 ARSLVGGRWY
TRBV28 ASSFSPSTEAF
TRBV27 ASSFLFHSQETQY
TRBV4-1 ASSQPLFTGELF
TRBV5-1 ASSLFWGANGYT
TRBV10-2 ASSEWTGSDSPLH
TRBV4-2 ASSQDVWDRGGYT
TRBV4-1 ASSQPSGTNGRF
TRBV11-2 ASSLIPFSESSYNEQF
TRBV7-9 ASSLLGDEQF
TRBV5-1 ASTRTGGTDTQY
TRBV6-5 ASSYSGFKAF
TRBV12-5 ASGLGGGTVSEQY
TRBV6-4 ASRATGGGASGELF
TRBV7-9 ASSLGNSGGNQPQH
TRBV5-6 ASSLNLGGLNWANVLT
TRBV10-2 ASSPLAGGEETQY
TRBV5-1 ASSLELAGGPGPGELF
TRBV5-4 ASRRENTGELF
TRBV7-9 ASSYENYEQY
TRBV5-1 ASSLHFGTYQETQY
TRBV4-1 ASSPSLAYEQY
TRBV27 ASRGTGYYEKLF
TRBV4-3 ASSQDPAGIVEQY
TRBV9 ASRDNLAGEVGELF
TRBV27 ASSLQGGWKETQY
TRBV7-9 ASSSPGTYEQY
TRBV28 ASSLVSRFSTDTQY
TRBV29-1 SVEAGPNTDTQY
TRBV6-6 ASSSPGDTEAF
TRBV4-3 ASSRGFWTAGNTIY